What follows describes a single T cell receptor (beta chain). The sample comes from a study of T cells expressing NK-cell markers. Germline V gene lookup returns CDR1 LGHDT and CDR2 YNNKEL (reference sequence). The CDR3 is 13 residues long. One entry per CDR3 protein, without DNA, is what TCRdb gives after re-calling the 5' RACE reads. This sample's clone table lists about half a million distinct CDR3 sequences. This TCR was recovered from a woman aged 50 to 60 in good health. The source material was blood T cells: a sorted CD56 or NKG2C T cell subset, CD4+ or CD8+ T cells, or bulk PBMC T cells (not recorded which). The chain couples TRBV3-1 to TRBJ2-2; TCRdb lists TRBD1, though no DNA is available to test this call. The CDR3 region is CASRAPHAGELFF.